Listed here are 20 T cell receptor beta chains from one sample, sequenced in a study of blood T cell repertoires in COVID-19 (dated by TCRdb to the early 2020s). Libraries were made using the immunoSEQ multiplex PCR assay. Here the immuneACCESS table is served through TCRdb, limited to in-frame sequences with V and J called. Missing clones are a known gap in these copies; in checked studies unresolved V genes cover under half, and the rest lacks a known reason. For this sample there are about 64,000 clones; around 90% appear just once. Around 10% of the sample is in the top ten clones. The sequenced material came from peripheral blood. These receptors were taken from an elderly woman with active COVID-19.

This clone was picked up one time. The chain has TRBV7-9 and TRBJ1-6, with 11 bases aligning to TRBD1. After removal of 0 bases from V and 9 bases from J, the junction contained 4 bases not matched to a gene. The V gene's germline CDR1 is SEHNR and CDR2 FQNEAQ (reference sequence). The CDR3 spans 16 residues. This CDR3 reads CASSLAIGQGASPLHF. Written as DNA, the CDR3 is TGTGCCAGCAGCTTAGCGATTGGACAGGGGGCTTCACCCCTCCACTTT.

The rearrangement uses TRBV7-9 and TRBJ2-1; TRBD1 might be the D (6 bases). CDR3 length equals 18 residues. The germline V and J ends were trimmed by 0 bases and 2 bases, with 17 bases remaining between them. Looked up from germline, CDR1 is SEHNR and CDR2 is FQNEAQ (reference sequence). The CDR3 spells CASSLAGIGRGAYNEQFF. CDR3 nucleotide sequence: TGTGCCAGCAGCTTAGCGGGGATCGGCAGGGGAGCCTACAATGAGCAGTTCTTC.

The chain joins TRBV9 to TRBJ2-1; tentatively, D is TRBD2 (6 bases). The CDR3 length is 18 residues. The V gene's germline CDR1 is SGDLS and CDR2 YYNGEE. V gave up 3 bases and J gave up 4 bases, with 23 bases separating them. The CDR3 DNA is TGTGCCAGCAGCGGCGGCGTAGGGGTAGCCGGGGGATACAATGAGCAGTTCTTC. As protein: CASSGGVGVAGGYNEQFF. The entire variable domain, with the rest obtained from reference TRBV9 and TRBJ2-1, is as follows: DSGVTQTPKHLITATGQRVTLRCSPRSGDLSVYWYQQSLDQGLQFLIQYYNGEERAKGNILERFSAQQFPDLHSELNLSSLELGDSALYFCASSGGVGVAGGYNEQFFGPGTRLTVL.

The chain has TRBV5-8 and TRBJ2-3; 7 positions agree with TRBD2. CDR3 length: 16 residues. Germline V gene lookup returns CDR1 SGHTS and CDR2 YDEGEE. Trimming cost V 4 bases and J 2 bases; bases outside gene matches: 10. In nucleotides, the CDR3 is TGTGCCAGCAGCCCGTTTAGGCGGGGGTCCACAGATACGCAGTATTTT. It yields the protein CASSPFRRGSTDTQYF.

J is TRBJ1-1 and V is TRBV27; TRBD1 aligns across 7 bases. Germline CDR1 is MNHEY and CDR2 is SMNVEV (reference sequence). The CDR3 is made up of 16 amino acids. V lost 4 bases and J lost 3; bases outside the gene matches: 11. CDR3 nucleotide sequence: TGTGCCAGCAGTTCTGACAGGGCCTATGGCGACACTGAAGCTTTCTTT. Protein: CASSSDRAYGDTEAFF.

This chain connects TRBV19 to TRBJ2-5; 11 bases align to TRBD2. Germline values: CDR1 LNHDA, CDR2 SQIVND (reference sequence). Trimming took 5 bases from V and 1 from J; bases not matched to a gene: 3. The CDR3 length is 15 residues. CDR3 in amino acids: CASSVTSGVQETQYF. The DNA for the CDR3 is TGTGCCAGTAGTGTGACTAGCGGGGTCCAAGAGACCCAGTACTTC.

The rearrangement joins TRBV27 to TRBJ1-5; D uncertain. Germline CDR1 and CDR2: MNHEY and SMNVEV (reference sequence). The CDR3 covers 15 residues. V gave up 5 bases and J gave up 5 bases, with 16 bases separating them. The CDR3 is CASSRESGVDQPQHF. CDR3 DNA sequence: TGTGCCAGCAGTCGGGAATCCGGGGTCGATCAGCCCCAGCATTTT.

The chain uses TRBV18 and TRBJ1-5, with D uncertain. There are 13 residues in the CDR3. From germline, CDR1 is KGHSH and CDR2 LQKENI. V was pared by 5 bases and J by 6 bases, with 11 bases between. In DNA, the CDR3 is TGTGCCAGCTCATTGGACCGGGGTCAGCCCCAGCATTTT. Translating it yields CASSLDRGQPQHF.

The chain combines TRBV28 with TRBJ2-2, with D possibly being TRBD1 (7 bases). Germline assignment: CDR1 MDHEN and CDR2 SYDVKM. The CDR3 sequence is 14 residues long. Trimming stripped 9 bases from V and 7 bases from J, with 18 bases between. CDR3 coding DNA: TGTGCCAGTTTACAGGGGAGGATGGACGGGGAGCTGTTTTTT. Translating gives CASLQGRMDGELFF.

The chain has TRBV9 and TRBJ1-1; 7 bases fit TRBD1. The CDR3 extends over 15 amino acids. The germline CDR1 and CDR2 sequences are SGDLS and YYNGEE. V gave up 3 bases and J gave up 2 bases; unmatched junction bases: 7. As DNA, the CDR3 is TGTGCCAGCAGCGCCCGGACAGGATTCAACACTGAAGCTTTCTTT. Residues: CASSARTGFNTEAFF.

The chain carries TRBV12-1 and TRBJ1-4; TRBD1, the table's D call, was not compared with the DNA. TRBV12-1 is shown as a pseudogene. The CDR3 covers 17 residues. CDR3 region: CASSFEGHPGQGKKLFF. In DNA, the CDR3 is TGTGCCAGCAGCTTTGAGGGCCACCCGGGACAGGGTAAAAAACTGTTTTTT.

This chain links TRBV15 with TRBJ2-7, with TRBD1 as a possible D gene (5 bases). CDR3 length equals 15 residues. In germline, CDR1 is LNHNV, CDR2 YYDKDF (reference sequence). Trimming shortened V by 0 bases and J by 2 bases, and 11 bases separated the two germline ends. The CDR3 nucleotides read TGTGCCACCAGCAGAGATAAGGTCAGGGCCTACGAGCAGTACTTC. Translation: CATSRDKVRAYEQYF.

DNA of the CDR3: TGTGCCAGCAGCAAGCTCAATCAGCCCCAGCATTTT. The encoded protein is CASSKLNQPQHF. The chain combines TRBV12-3 or TRBV12-4 with TRBJ1-5; D gene ambiguous. V was pared by 6 bases and J by 3 bases, with 6 bases between. This CDR3 has 12 amino acids.

A remark on this clone: Its ends do not fully match the called genes, so a read error is possible. The V call is TRBV11-2, the J call TRBJ2-1, with 11 bases fitting TRBD2. The CDR3 contains 13 residues. Germline CDR1 is SGHAT and CDR2 is FQNNGV. The CDR3 DNA reads as TGTGCCAGCAGCTTAGGAGGGACTAGCGGTGCCGTCTTC. This encodes CASSLGGTSGAVF.

This rearrangement joins TRBV27 to TRBJ2-3, with a tentative D call TRBD2 (7 bases). V lost 3 bases to trimming and J lost 1 base, with 11 bases between them. This CDR3 has 15 amino acids. Germline V gene sequence: CDR1 MNHEY, CDR2 SMNVEV (reference sequence). The CDR3 spells CASSFWEGGTDTQYF. Written as DNA, the CDR3 is TGTGCCAGCAGTTTTTGGGAGGGGGGCACAGATACGCAGTATTTT.

CDR3 coding DNA: TGTGCCACCAGTGATTTGGACAGGACTTACAATGAGCAGTTCTTC. Amino acids: CATSDLDRTYNEQFF. V and J are TRBV24-1 and TRBJ2-1; D might be TRBD1 (6 bases). The V gene lost 0 bases and the J gene lost 4 bases, with 9 bases spanning the gap. This CDR3 comprises 15 residues. The germline V gene has CDR1 KGHDR and CDR2 SFDVKD.

The chain has TRBV19 and TRBJ1-3; TRBD1 matches 9 bases. V lost 7 bases and J lost 0; bases outside the gene matches: 4. Germline V gene data show CDR1 as LNHDA and CDR2 as SQIVND (reference sequence). The CDR3 loop spans 15 amino acids. The CDR3 is CASTPGQGSGNTIYF. The CDR3 DNA reads as TGTGCCAGTACCCCGGGACAGGGCTCTGGAAACACCATATATTTT.

The rearrangement uses TRBV5-1 and TRBJ2-2; D unclear. This CDR3 region has 13 residues. The V end was cut by 2 bases, the J end by 1 base, with 3 bases between. In germline, CDR1 is SGHRS, CDR2 YFSETQ. CDR3 residues: CASSFGNTGELFF. In nucleotides, the CDR3 is TGCGCCAGCAGCTTCGGGAACACCGGGGAGCTGTTTTTT.

This rearrangement joins TRBV20-1 to TRBJ1-2, with TRBD1 identical over 9 bases. Germline trimming cut 3 bases from V and 5 bases from J; bases unmatched to any gene: 7. CDR1 DFQATT and CDR2 SNEGSKA come from the germline V gene (reference sequence). The CDR3 contains 14 residues. CDR3 amino acids: CSASGQGLRYGYTF. CDR3 in DNA: TGCAGTGCTAGTGGACAGGGGCTTAGGTATGGCTACACCTTC.

V gene TRBV28 combines with J gene TRBJ2-7, with 8 positions matching TRBD2. The germline gives CDR1 MDHEN, CDR2 SYDVKM. The CDR3 is 13 amino acids. Germline trimming cut 1 base from V and 6 bases from J; bases unmatched to any gene: 2. CDR3 amino acids: CASSLLAGSEQYF. The CDR3 region has the DNA TGTGCCAGCAGTTTATTAGCGGGGAGCGAGCAGTACTTC.